This passage covers 18 T cell receptor beta chains from one sample sequenced in a study of blood T cell repertoires in COVID-19. Repertoires were generated with immunoSEQ multiplex PCR, while TCRdb's copy carries only in-frame clones and drops some. The data show over 150,000 clones, with approximately 86% seen just once and about 3.9% held by the top ten. The sample taken for sequencing was peripheral blood. All receptors come from a woman aged 55-75 years who had recovered from COVID-19.

This clone has just one count. The genes are TRBV11-1 and TRBJ2-4; no clear D gene. Trimming pared 2 bases from V and 0 bases from J, leaving 8 bases between. Germline V gene lookup returns CDR1 SGHAT and CDR2 FQDESV (reference sequence). This CDR3 spans 15 amino acids. This CDR3 reads CASSLRHSAKNIQYF. The CDR3 DNA reads TGTGCCAGCAGCTTAAGACATTCAGCCAAAAACATTCAGTACTTC.

V and J are TRBV14 and TRBJ2-7; possible D gene TRBD2, 5 bases. The V end was cut by 2 bases, the J end by 3 bases, with 8 bases between. There are 13 residues in the CDR3. Germline V gives CDR1 SGHDN, CDR2 FVKESK. The CDR3 sequence: CASSQYRGYEQYF. The CDR3 DNA follows: TGTGCCAGCAGCCAATACCGGGGCTACGAGCAGTACTTC.

This chain links TRBV28 with TRBJ1-5, with D possibly TRBD1 on 6 matching bases. Germline V gives CDR1 MDHEN, CDR2 SYDVKM. V was shortened by 2 bases and J by 7 bases, with 15 bases between the two germline ends. This CDR3 contains 15 residues. This CDR3 reads CASSLGKQGGQPQHF. Written as DNA, the CDR3 is TGTGCCAGCAGTTTAGGTAAACAGGGCGGGCAGCCCCAGCATTTT.

The chain employs TRBV18 and TRBJ2-7; perhaps TRBD1 as D (6 bases). CDR1 and CDR2 (germline): KGHSH, LQKENI. The CDR3 extends over 17 amino acids. Deletions cut 2 bases from V and 7 bases from J, with 24 bases between. The CDR3 nucleotides read TGTGCCAGCTCACCAGGTGCTCAGGGGTTGGAAGTTCGTGAGCAGTACTTC. Its protein is CASSPGAQGLEVREQYF.

The V and J genes are TRBV27 and TRBJ1-1; D is unresolved. Looked up from germline, CDR1 is MNHEY and CDR2 is SMNVEV (reference sequence). Trimming stripped 7 bases from V and 0 bases from J, with 21 bases between. The CDR3 length is 17 residues. In DNA, the CDR3 is TGTGCCAGCACCCCGGGAGGATCTGGGATCATGAACACTGAAGCTTTCTTT. Amino acid sequence: CASTPGGSGIMNTEAFF.

The CDR3 here is CASSSLGRTSTDTQYF. The CDR3 coding sequence is TGTGCCAGCAGCTCGCTTGGACGGACTAGCACAGATACGCAGTATTTT. The rearrangement uses TRBV5-5 and TRBJ2-3; possible D gene TRBD2, 5 bases. Germline CDR1 SGHKS, CDR2 YYEKEE (reference sequence). The CDR3 contains 16 residues. The germline V and J ends were trimmed by 3 bases and 0 bases, with 14 bases remaining between them. The whole variable domain, remainder taken from reference TRBV5-5 and TRBJ2-3, is DAGVTQSPTHLIKTRGQQVTLRCSPISGHKSVSWYQQVLGQGPQFIFQYYEKEERGRGNFPDRFSARQFPNYSSELNVNALLLGDSALYLCASSSLGRTSTDTQYFGPGTRLTVL.

The V gene is TRBV2, the J gene TRBJ2-7; D remains unclear. The CDR3 has 14 amino acids. The V end lost 5 bases, the J end lost 7 bases, and 18 bases lay between the germline ends. Germline V lookup: CDR1 SNHLY, CDR2 FYNNEI. CDR3 sequence (DNA): TGTGCCAGCAGTCCCCGTCTAGGCCTATCTGAGCAGTACTTC. Protein sequence: CASSPRLGLSEQYF.

The V and J genes are TRBV3-1 (or the pseudogene TRBV3-2) and TRBJ1-3; 7 nucleotides align to TRBD1. From germline, CDR1 is LGHDT and CDR2 YNNKEL (reference sequence). This CDR3 has 17 amino acids. J was trimmed by 4 bases and V by 3 bases; bases with no gene match: 12. The DNA of the CDR3 is TGTGCCAGCAGCCAGTCCGCGGGACAGATGATGGGAAACACCATATATTTT. It specifies CASSQSAGQMMGNTIYF.

This clone was seen once. The V call is TRBV5-1, the J call TRBJ1-1; D remains unclear. V lost 2 bases to trimming and J lost 0 bases, with 14 bases between them. This CDR3 contains 16 residues. CDR1 is SGHRS, CDR2 YFSETQ, per germline. The CDR3 spells CASSFDVRRMNTEAFF. The DNA of the CDR3 is TGCGCCAGCAGCTTCGATGTCAGGCGAATGAACACTGAAGCTTTCTTT.

On this clone: A junction end diverges from the germline sequence, so it may reflect a read error. V is TRBV6-5 and J is TRBJ2-5; D may be TRBD2 (6 bases). Germline CDR1 MNHEY, CDR2 SVGAGI. CDR3 length: 11 amino acids. The CDR3 here is CASSYAGISHF. As DNA, the CDR3 is TGTGCCAGCAGTTACGCGGGGATCTCGCACTTC.

This clone was observed a few times. The chain is built from TRBV2 and TRBJ2-7, with a tentative D call TRBD2 (6 bases). The CDR3 has 14 residues. Per the germline V gene, CDR1 is SNHLY and CDR2 is FYNNEI. The ends were cut back, 5 bases at V and 2 bases at J, with 13 bases in the middle. Written as DNA, the CDR3 is TGTGCCAGCAGTACTCAGGGCGGGGCCTACGAGCAGTACTTC. Amino acids: CASSTQGGAYEQYF.

This clone was observed at least ten times. This chain uses TRBV30 with TRBJ2-2; D unresolved. The CDR3 loop spans 13 amino acids. V was clipped by 2 bases and J by 4 bases, with 8 bases between them. CDR1 GTSNPN and CDR2 SVGIG come from the germline V gene (reference sequence). The CDR3 nucleotides read TGTGCCTGGAGTCGAACAGCCACCGGGGAGCTGTTTTTT. Protein: CAWSRTATGELFF.

This chain connects TRBV28 to TRBJ2-3; a weak D match, TRBD1 (5 bases). With 5 bases removed from V and 12 bases from J, the gap between germline ends came to 21 bases. This CDR3 is built from 14 residues. CDR1 MDHEN and CDR2 SYDVKM come from the germline V gene. This CDR3 reads CASSTDTGASPQYF. As DNA, the CDR3 is TGTGCCAGCAGTACCGACACAGGAGCCTCCCCCCAGTATTTT.

The rearrangement uses TRBV6-4 and TRBJ1-6; D not certain. V was shortened by 2 bases and J by 7 bases, with 9 bases between the two germline ends. CDR1 and CDR2 from the germline V gene are MRHNA and SNTAGT. CDR3 length: 14 residues. CDR3 in DNA: TGTGCCAGCAGTGACACGGGAAGGAATTCACCCCTCCACTTT. Protein: CASSDTGRNSPLHF.

The chain has TRBV24-1 and TRBJ1-2, with unresolved D. The germline gives CDR1 KGHDR, CDR2 SFDVKD. The CDR3 spans 15 residues. V was shortened by 5 bases and J by 4 bases, with 16 bases between the two germline ends. CDR3 amino acids: CATSAPGKSGYGYTF. The CDR3 bases are TGTGCCACCAGTGCTCCCGGGAAGTCGGGCTATGGCTACACCTTC.

The chain carries TRBV5-1 and TRBJ2-3; D unresolved. CDR1 is SGHRS, CDR2 YFSETQ, per germline. The CDR3 sequence is 15 residues long. V lost 4 bases and J 2 bases, leaving 14 bases between the germline ends. In DNA, the CDR3 is TGCGCCAGCAGCATGCCCCAAGCCAACACAGATACGCAGTATTTT. It encodes CASSMPQANTDTQYF. Using reference TRBV5-1 and TRBJ2-3 for the parts outside the CDR3, the full variable domain is KAGVTQTPRYLIKTRGQQVTLSCSPISGHRSVSWYQQTPGQGLQFLFEYFSETQRNKGNFPGRFSGRQFSNSRSEMNVSTLELGDSALYLCASSMPQANTDTQYFGPGTRLTVL.

V gene TRBV6-5 combines with J gene TRBJ2-7, with D possibly TRBD2 on 7 matching bases. The CDR3 extends over 15 amino acids. Germline lookup yields CDR1 MNHEY and CDR2 SVGAGI. V was shortened by 5 bases and J by 1 base, with 15 bases between the two germline ends. In DNA, the CDR3 is TGTGCCAGCAGTAAGAGGGAGGGGGGTTCCTACGAGCAGTACTTC. Its protein is CASSKREGGSYEQYF.

The chain couples TRBV19 to TRBJ1-5, with D maybe TRBD1 (6 bases). Looked up from germline, CDR1 is LNHDA and CDR2 is SQIVND (reference sequence). The V end was cut by 7 bases, the J end by 6 bases, with 16 bases between. There are 14 residues in the CDR3. The CDR3 region is CASTGDPRGQPQHF. CDR3 sequence (DNA): TGTGCCAGTACGGGTGATCCCAGGGGTCAGCCCCAGCATTTT.